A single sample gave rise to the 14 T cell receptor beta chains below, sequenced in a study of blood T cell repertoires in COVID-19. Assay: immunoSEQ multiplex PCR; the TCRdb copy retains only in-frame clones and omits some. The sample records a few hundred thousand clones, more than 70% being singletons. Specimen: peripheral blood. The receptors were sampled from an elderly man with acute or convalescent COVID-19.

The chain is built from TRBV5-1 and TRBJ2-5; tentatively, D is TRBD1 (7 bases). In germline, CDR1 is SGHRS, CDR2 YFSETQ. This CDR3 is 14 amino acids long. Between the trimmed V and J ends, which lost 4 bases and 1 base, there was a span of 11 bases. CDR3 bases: TGCGCCAGCAGCCGCGGGACAGCCCAAGAGACCCAGTACTTC. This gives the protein CASSRGTAQETQYF.

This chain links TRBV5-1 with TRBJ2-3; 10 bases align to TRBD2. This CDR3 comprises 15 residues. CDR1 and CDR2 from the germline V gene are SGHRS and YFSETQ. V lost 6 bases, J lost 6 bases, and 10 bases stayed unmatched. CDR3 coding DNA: TGCGCCAGCACCGTGGAACTAGCGGGAACCGATACGCAGTATTTT. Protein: CASTVELAGTDTQYF. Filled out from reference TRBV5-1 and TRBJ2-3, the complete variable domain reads KAGVTQTPRYLIKTRGQQVTLSCSPISGHRSVSWYQQTPGQGLQFLFEYFSETQRNKGNFPGRFSGRQFSNSRSEMNVSTLELGDSALYLCASTVELAGTDTQYFGPGTRLTVL.

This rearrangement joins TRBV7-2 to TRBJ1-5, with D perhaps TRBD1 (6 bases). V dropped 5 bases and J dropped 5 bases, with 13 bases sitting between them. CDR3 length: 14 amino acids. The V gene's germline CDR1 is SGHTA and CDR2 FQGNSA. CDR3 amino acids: CASSLTGGDQPQHF. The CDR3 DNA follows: TGTGCCAGCAGCCTTACTGGGGGCGATCAGCCCCAGCATTTT.

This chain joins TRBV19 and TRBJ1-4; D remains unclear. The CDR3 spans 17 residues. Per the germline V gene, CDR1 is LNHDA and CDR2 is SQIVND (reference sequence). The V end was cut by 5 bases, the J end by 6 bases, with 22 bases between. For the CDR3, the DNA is TGTGCCAGTAGTCTCACCGCCGAGGTGGGGAGGGATGAAAAACTGTTTTTT. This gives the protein CASSLTAEVGRDEKLFF.

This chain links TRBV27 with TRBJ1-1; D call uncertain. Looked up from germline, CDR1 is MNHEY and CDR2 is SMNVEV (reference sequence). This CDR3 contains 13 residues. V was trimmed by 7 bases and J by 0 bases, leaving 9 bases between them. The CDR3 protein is CASTNLVNTEAFF. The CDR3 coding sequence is TGTGCCAGCACCAACTTAGTGAACACTGAAGCTTTCTTT.

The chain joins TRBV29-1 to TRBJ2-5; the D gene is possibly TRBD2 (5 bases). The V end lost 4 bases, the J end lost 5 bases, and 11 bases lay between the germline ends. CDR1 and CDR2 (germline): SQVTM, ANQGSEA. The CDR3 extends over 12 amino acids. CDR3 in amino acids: CSVAGRGETQYF. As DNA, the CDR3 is TGCAGCGTTGCCGGCAGAGGGGAGACCCAGTACTTC.

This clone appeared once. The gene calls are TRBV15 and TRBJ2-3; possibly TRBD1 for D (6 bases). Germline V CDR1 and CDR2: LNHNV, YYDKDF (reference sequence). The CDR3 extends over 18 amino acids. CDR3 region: CEVVVTRGAPQNTDTQYF. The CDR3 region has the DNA TGTGAAGTGGTGGTCACCAGGGGTGCCCCTCAAAACACAGATACGCAGTATTTT.

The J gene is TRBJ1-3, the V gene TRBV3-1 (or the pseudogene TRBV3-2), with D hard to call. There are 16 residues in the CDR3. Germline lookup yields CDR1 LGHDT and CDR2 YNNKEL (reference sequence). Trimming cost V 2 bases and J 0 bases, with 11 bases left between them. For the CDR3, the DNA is TGTGCCAGCAGCCAACGCGGGAAGGGCTCTGGAAACACCATATATTTT. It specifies CASSQRGKGSGNTIYF.

The CDR3 DNA follows: TGTGCCAGCAGCCCCGGGACAGGGGTGAACACTGAAGCTTTCTTT. Its translation is CASSPGTGVNTEAFF. The chain recombines TRBV11-3 with TRBJ1-1; 10 nucleotides line up with TRBD1. CDR3 length equals 15 residues. J lost 0 bases, V lost 5 bases, and 3 bases had no gene match. CDR1 SGHNT and CDR2 YENEEA come from the germline V gene.

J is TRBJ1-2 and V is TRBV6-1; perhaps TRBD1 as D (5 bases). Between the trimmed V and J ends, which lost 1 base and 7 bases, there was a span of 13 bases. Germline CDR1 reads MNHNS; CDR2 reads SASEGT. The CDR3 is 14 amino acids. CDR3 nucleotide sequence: TGTGCCAGCAGTGAAGTAGATACAGGTCTTGGCTACACCTTC. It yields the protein CASSEVDTGLGYTF.

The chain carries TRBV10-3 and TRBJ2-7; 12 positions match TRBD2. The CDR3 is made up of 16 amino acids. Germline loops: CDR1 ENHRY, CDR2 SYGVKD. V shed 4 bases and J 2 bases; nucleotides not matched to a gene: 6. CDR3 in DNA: TGTGCCATCAGTGTACCTAGCGGGGGGGCCGCCTACGAGCAGTACTTC. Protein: CAISVPSGGAAYEQYF.

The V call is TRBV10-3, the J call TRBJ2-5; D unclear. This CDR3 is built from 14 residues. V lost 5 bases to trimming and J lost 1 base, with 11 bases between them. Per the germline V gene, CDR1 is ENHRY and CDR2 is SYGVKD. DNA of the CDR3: TGTGCCATCAGTCCCGACTTGTTCCAAGAGACCCAGTACTTC. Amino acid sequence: CAISPDLFQETQYF.

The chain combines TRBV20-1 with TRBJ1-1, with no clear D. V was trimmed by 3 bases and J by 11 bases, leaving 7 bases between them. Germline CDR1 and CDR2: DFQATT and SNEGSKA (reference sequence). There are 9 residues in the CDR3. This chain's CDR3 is CSARQEAFF. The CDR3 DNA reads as TGCAGTGCTAGGCAAGAGGCTTTCTTT.

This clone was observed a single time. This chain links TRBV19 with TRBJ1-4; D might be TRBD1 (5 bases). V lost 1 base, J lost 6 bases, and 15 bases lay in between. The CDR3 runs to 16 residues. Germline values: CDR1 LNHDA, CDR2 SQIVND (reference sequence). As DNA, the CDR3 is TGTGCCAGTAGTATAGGGGCTCGGGGGACGGATGAAAAACTGTTTTTT. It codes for CASSIGARGTDEKLFF.